Given below is one T cell receptor beta chain in context. In the original analysis: By means of reference gene primer amplification, nucleated cell counts were estimated. TCRdb keeps only in-frame clones here, not all; method: immunoSEQ multiplex PCR. For V, J and clone size, that table is used; D and trimming come from the DNA. In the table there are about 300,000 clones, 65% to 90% of which are singletons. The sample belongs to a study of blood T cell repertoires in COVID-19. Participants had their cohort set by participant-reported clinical history. Recovered status applied to Cohort 3 donors who had two consecutive negative PCRs. It also applied to those with clearance or with symptom resolution. Germline-derived CDR1 and CDR2 are SNHLY and FYNNEI. The CDR3 contains 15 residues. The J segment lost 8 bases and the V segment lost 4 bases, leaving 8 bases of the junction unmatched.

Sequenced input: PBMCs or T cells enriched from blood (not recorded which). The chain couples TRBV2 to TRBJ2-1, with 10 positions matching TRBD1. This receptor was taken from a man aged 25-45 years who had recovered from COVID-19. CDR3 DNA: TGTGCCAGCAGTGGCCCACGACAGGGGGCGGATGAGCAGTTCTTC. Encoded protein: CASSGPRQGADEQFF.